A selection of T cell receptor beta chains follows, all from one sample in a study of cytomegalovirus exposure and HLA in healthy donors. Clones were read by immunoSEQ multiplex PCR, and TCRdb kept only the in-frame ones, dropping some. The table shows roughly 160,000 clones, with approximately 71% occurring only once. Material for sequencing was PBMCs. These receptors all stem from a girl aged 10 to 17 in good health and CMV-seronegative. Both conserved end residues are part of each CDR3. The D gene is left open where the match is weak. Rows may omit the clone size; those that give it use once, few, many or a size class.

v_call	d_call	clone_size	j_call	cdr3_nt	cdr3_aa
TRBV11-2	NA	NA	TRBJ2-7	TGTGCCAGCAGCGACAGAGGCTACGAGCAGTACTTC	CASSDRGYEQYF
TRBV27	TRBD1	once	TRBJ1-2	TGTGCCAGCAGCACAGGGGCTGGGGGTGGCTACACCTTC	CASSTGAGGGYTF
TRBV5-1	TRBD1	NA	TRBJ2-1	TGCGCCAGCAGCTCGACATGGGACAGGGAATACAATGAGCAGTTCTTC	CASSSTWDREYNEQFF
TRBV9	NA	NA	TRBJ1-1	TGTGCCAGCAGCGTAGGACAGCCTTTGCGGGGGAACACTGAAGCTTTCTTT	CASSVGQPLRGNTEAFF
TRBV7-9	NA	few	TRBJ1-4	TGTGCCCCGGACATCCTTAATGAAAAACTGTTTTTT	CAPDILNEKLFF
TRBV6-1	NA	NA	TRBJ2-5	TGTGCCAGCAGTACAGACAGGTCTCAAGAGACCCAGTACTTC	CASSTDRSQETQYF
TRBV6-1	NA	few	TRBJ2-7	TGTGCCAGCAGATCGAACAGGGAACGCGAGCAGTACTTC	CASRSNREREQYF
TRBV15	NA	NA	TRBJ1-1	TGTGCCACCAGCAGAGATCTGGCTTTTTCCACTGAAGCTTTCTTT	CATSRDLAFSTEAFF
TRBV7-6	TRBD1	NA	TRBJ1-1	TGTGCCAGCAGCATCGGACAGGGGACGATTATGAACACTGAAGCTTTCTTT	CASSIGQGTIMNTEAFF
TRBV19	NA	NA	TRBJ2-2	TGTGCCAGTAGTATAGGGGGGGGGCGGAACACCGGGGAGCTGTTTTTT	CASSIGGGRNTGELFF
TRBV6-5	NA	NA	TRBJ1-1	TGTGCCAGCAGTTACTCAAACAGGGAAGAAGCTTTCTTT	CASSYSNREEAFF
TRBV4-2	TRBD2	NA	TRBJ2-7	TGTGCCAGCAGCCCGGGACTAGCGGGGGGGAGAGCCGGCGAGCAGTACTTC	CASSPGLAGGRAGEQYF
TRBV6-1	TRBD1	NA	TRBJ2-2	TGTGCCAGTAAGACAGGGGGTCACACCGGGGAGCTGTTTTTT	CASKTGGHTGELFF
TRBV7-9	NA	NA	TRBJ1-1	TGTGCCAGCAGCTTATGGGCAGGGCCTAACACTGAAGCTTTCTTT	CASSLWAGPNTEAFF
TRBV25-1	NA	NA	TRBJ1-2	TGTGCCAGCAGTGAATTCAGTGGCTACACCTTC	CASSEFSGYTF
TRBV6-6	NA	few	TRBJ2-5	TGTGCCAGCAGTTACTCGAATCTAGGGGAAGAGACCCAGTACTTC	CASSYSNLGEETQYF
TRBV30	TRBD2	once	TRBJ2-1	TGTGCCTGGAGTTCAACGGGGGGTTACAATGAGCAGTTCTTC	CAWSSTGGYNEQFF
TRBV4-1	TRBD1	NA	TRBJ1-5	TGCGCCAGCAGCCACATGGCGACAGGGACAAATCAGCCCCAGCATTTT	CASSHMATGTNQPQHF
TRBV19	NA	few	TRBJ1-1	TGTGCCACTACCAGGGGCGGGGGCCGGGGTACTGAAGCTTTCTTT	CATTRGGGRGTEAFF
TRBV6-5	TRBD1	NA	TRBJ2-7	TGTGCCAGCAGTTACAGCCCGGGACAGGGGCCCGACGAGCAGTACTTC	CASSYSPGQGPDEQYF
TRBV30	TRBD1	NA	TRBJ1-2	TGTGCCTGGAGCCGGGACAGCGAAATATTTGGCTACACCTTC	CAWSRDSEIFGYTF
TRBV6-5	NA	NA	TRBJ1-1	TGTGCCAGCAGTGTTCCCGGGCCGGGGAGAGCTGAAGCTTTCTTT	CASSVPGPGRAEAFF
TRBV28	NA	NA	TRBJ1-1	TGTGCCAGCAGTAGGGGCAGAACTGAAGCTTTCTTT	CASSRGRTEAFF
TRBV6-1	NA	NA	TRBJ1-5	TGTGCCAGCAGTGAATCCCTCGACAGGACCTATCAGCCCCAGCATTTT	CASSESLDRTYQPQHF
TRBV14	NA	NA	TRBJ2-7	TGTGCCAGCAGCCAAGATCTAGCCTACGAGCAGTACTTC	CASSQDLAYEQYF
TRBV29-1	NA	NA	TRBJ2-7	TGCAGCGCGCAGGGAACGGGTCTTAATTACGAGCAGTACTTC	CSAQGTGLNYEQYF
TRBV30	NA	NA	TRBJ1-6	TGTGCCTGGCAGTGGGCAGCAAACTATAATTCACCCCTCCACTTT	CAWQWAANYNSPLHF
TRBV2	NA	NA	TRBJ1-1	TGTGCCAGCAGCCGCTGGGATCGGGCGGGCACGAACACTGAAGCTTTCTTT	CASSRWDRAGTNTEAFF
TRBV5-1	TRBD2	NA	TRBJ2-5	TGCGCCAGCAGCTTGTCCGCTAGCGGGGGCGCCGGCCAAGAGACCCAGTACTTC	CASSLSASGGAGQETQYF
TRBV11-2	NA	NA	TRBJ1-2	TGTGCCAGCAGCCTCCTTGAGGGAGATGGCTACACCTTC	CASSLLEGDGYTF
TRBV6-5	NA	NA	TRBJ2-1	TGTGCCAGCAGTTTACAGGGTGTCAATGAGCAGTTCTTC	CASSLQGVNEQFF
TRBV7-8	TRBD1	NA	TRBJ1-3	TGTGCCAGCAGTTCTTCAGGGGGCGCGGGAAACACCATATATTTT	CASSSSGGAGNTIYF
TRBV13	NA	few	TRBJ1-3	TGTGCCAGCAGGCATCACTTATCCTCTGGAAACACCATATATTTT	CASRHHLSSGNTIYF
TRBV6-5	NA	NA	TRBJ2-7	TGTGCCAGCAGTCTATCAACAGGATCCTCCTACGAGCAGTACTTC	CASSLSTGSSYEQYF
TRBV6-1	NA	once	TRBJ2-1	TGTGCCAGCAGTCCTCGAACAGTGTCGAATGAGCAGTTCTTC	CASSPRTVSNEQFF
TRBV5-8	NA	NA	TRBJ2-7	TGTGCCAGCAGCTTAACAGCCTTGAGCTACGAGCAGTACTTC	CASSLTALSYEQYF
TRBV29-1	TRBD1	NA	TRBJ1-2	TGCAGCGTTGTACTGAGACAGGGGACTAACTATGGCTACACCTTC	CSVVLRQGTNYGYTF
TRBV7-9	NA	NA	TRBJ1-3	TGTGCCAAGGACACGAAGCCCATGGGGGGAAACACCATATATTTT	CAKDTKPMGGNTIYF
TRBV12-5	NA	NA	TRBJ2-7	TGTGCTAGTGGCCTGACAGGCGCCAAGGCTTACGAGCAGTACTTC	CASGLTGAKAYEQYF
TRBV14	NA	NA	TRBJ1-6	TGTGCCAGCAGCCAAGTCGGTGTCTATAATTCACCCCTCCACTTT	CASSQVGVYNSPLHF
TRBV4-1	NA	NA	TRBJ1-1	TGCGCCAGCAGCCAAGGAATGCAAGGGAGGAACACTGAAGCTTTCTTT	CASSQGMQGRNTEAFF
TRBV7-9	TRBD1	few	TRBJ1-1	TGTGCAAGGCAGGACAGGGGCGACACTGAAGCTTTCTTT	CARQDRGDTEAFF
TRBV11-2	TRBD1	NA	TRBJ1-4	TGTGCCAGCAGCAGGGGGCAGACTAATGAAAAACTGTTTTTT	CASSRGQTNEKLFF
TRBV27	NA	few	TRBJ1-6	TGTGCCAGCAGTTTAGGGCTGAGGGTTTCACCCCTCCACTTT	CASSLGLRVSPLHF
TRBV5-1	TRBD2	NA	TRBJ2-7	TGCGCCAGCGGAACATCTAGCGGGGTTTACGAGCAGTACTTC	CASGTSSGVYEQYF
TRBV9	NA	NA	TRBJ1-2	TGTGCCAGCAGCGTAGACAGGGATGGATATGGCTACACCTTC	CASSVDRDGYGYTF
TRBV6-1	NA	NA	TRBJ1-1	TGTGCCAGCAGTGCCCTGAAGACAGAGAACACTGAAGCTTTCTTT	CASSALKTENTEAFF
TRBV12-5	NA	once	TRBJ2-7	TGTGCTAGTGGCCCAGGAACCTACGAGCAGTACTTC	CASGPGTYEQYF
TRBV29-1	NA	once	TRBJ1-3	TGCAGCGTAGCGGACGTGCGTTCTGGAAACACCATATATTTT	CSVADVRSGNTIYF
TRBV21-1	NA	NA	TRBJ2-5	TGTGCCAGCAGCAAAGGTTGGGATAGCGGGGGGAAGAACCAAGAGACCCAGTACTTC	CASSKGWDSGGKNQETQYF
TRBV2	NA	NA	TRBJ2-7	TGTGCCAGCAATTCTATTACAGGGCGCAACGAGCAGTACTTC	CASNSITGRNEQYF
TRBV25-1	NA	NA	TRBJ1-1	TGTGCCAGCAGTGACCCCATCGGACAGCGGAACACTGAAGCTTTCTTT	CASSDPIGQRNTEAFF
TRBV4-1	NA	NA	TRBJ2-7	TGCGCCAGCAGCCACCACAATAAGGGACTCGGAGAGCAGTACTTC	CASSHHNKGLGEQYF
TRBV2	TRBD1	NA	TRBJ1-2	TGTGCCAGCAGTAGGACAGGGGACTACTCCTATGGCTACACCTTC	CASSRTGDYSYGYTF
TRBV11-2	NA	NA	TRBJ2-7	TGTGCCAGCAGCTTACTTCTAGGCTCCTACGAGCAGTACTTC	CASSLLLGSYEQYF
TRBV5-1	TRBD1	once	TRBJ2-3	TGCGCCAGCAGCACAGGGGACAGGGGGGACACAGATACGCAGTATTTT	CASSTGDRGDTDTQYF
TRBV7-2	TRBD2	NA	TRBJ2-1	TGTGCCAGCAGCCTGTCGGGGGGAACCTACAATGAGCAGTTCTTC	CASSLSGGTYNEQFF
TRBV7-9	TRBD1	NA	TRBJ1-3	TGTGCCAGCAGCTTGGGCGGAGGACAGGGCTCTGGAAACACCATATATTTT	CASSLGGGQGSGNTIYF
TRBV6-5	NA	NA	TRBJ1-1	TGTGCCAGCAGTTACTCGGGTTCAGGGGCTTTCTTT	CASSYSGSGAFF